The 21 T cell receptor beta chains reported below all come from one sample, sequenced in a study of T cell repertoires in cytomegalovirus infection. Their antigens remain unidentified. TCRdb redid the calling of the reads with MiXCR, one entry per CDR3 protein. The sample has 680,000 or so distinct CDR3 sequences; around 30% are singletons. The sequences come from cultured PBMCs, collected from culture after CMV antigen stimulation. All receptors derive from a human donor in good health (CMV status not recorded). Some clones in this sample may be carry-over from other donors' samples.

The CDR3 is CASMGDTPYEQYF. CDR3 bases: TGTGCCAGCATGGGGGACACTCCCTACGAGCAGTACTTC. The chain joins TRBV11-2 to TRBJ2-7; perhaps TRBD1 as D (6 bases). Looked up from germline, CDR1 is SGHAT and CDR2 is FQNNGV. The CDR3 runs 13 residues. The V and J ends lost 7 bases and 2 bases respectively, with 12 bases between them.

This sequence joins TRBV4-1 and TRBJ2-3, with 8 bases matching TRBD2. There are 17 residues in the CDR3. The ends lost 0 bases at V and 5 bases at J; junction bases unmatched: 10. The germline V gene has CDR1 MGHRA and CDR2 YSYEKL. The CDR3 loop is CASSQDRSSGERDTQYF. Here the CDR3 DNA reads TGCGCCAGCAGCCAAGATCGTAGTAGCGGGGAGAGAGATACGCAGTATTTT.

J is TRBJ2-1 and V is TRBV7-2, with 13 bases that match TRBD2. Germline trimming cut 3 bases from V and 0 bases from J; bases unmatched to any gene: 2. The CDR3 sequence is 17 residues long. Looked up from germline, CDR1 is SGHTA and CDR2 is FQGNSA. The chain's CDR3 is CASSFRTSGSSYNEQFF. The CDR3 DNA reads TGTGCCAGCAGCTTTCGGACTAGCGGGAGCTCCTACAATGAGCAGTTCTTC.

This chain's CDR3 is CASKILAGSFF. The CDR3 nucleotides are TGTGCCAGCAAGATACTAGCTGGGTCGTTCTTC. The V and J genes are TRBV6-1 and TRBJ2-1, with D possibly being TRBD2 (6 bases). The CDR3 contains 11 residues. Germline V gene lookup returns CDR1 MNHNS and CDR2 SASEGT. The V gene lost 7 bases and the J gene lost 15 bases, with 16 bases spanning the gap.

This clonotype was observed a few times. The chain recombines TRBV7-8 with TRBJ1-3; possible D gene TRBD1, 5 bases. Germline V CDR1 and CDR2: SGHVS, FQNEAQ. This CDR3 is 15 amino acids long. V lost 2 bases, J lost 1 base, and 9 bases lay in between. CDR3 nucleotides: TGTGCCAGCAGCTTATCCCAGGGTTCTGGAAACACCATATATTTT. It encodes CASSLSQGSGNTIYF.

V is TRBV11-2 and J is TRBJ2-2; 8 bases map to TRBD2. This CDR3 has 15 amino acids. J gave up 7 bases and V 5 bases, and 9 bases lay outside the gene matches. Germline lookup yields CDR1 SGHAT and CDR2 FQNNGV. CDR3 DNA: TGTGCCAGCAGCCCACTTAGCGGGAAAGGCGGGGAGCTGTTTTTT. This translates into CASSPLSGKGGELFF. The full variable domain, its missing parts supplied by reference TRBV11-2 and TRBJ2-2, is EAGVAQSPRYKIIEKRQSVAFWCNPISGHATLYWYQQILGQGPKLLIQFQNNGVVDDSQLPKDRFSAERLKGVDSTLKIQPAKLEDSAVYLCASSPLSGKGGELFFGEGSRLTVL.

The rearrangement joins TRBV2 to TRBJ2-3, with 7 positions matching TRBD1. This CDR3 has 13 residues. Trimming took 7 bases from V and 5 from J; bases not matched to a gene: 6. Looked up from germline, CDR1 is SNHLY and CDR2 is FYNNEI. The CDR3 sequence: CASKRGPQDTQYF. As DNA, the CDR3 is TGTGCCAGCAAAAGGGGGCCTCAAGATACGCAGTATTTT.

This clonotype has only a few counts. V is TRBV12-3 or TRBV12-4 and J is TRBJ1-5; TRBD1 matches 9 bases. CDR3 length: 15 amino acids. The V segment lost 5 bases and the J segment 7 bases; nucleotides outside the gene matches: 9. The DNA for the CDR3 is TGTGCCAGCAGTCGAAGACAGGGGGTAGGGCAGCCCCAGCATTTT. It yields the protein CASSRRQGVGQPQHF.

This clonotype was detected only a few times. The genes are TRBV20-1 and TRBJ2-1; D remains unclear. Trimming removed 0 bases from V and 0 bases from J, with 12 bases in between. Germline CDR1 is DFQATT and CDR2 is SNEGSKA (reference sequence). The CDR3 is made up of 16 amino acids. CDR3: CSARDLNARSYNEQFF. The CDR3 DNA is TGCAGTGCTAGAGATTTGAACGCCCGCTCCTACAATGAGCAGTTCTTC.

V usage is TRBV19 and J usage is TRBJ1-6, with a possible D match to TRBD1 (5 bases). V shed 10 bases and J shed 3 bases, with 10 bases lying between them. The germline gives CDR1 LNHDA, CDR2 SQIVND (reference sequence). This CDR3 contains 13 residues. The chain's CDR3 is CATGTLYNSPLHF. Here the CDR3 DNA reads TGTGCCACCGGGACCCTCTATAATTCACCCCTCCACTTT.

The CDR3 region is CASSLVVLGRSGNEQFF. The CDR3 DNA is TGTGCCAGCAGCTTAGTGGTCTTGGGACGGAGTGGGAATGAGCAGTTCTTC. V is TRBV11-2 and J is TRBJ2-1, with D possibly called TRBD1 or TRBD2 (5 bases each). V was pared by 1 base and J by 7 bases, with 20 bases between. The CDR3 runs to 17 residues. Per germline, CDR1 SGHAT and CDR2 FQNNGV.

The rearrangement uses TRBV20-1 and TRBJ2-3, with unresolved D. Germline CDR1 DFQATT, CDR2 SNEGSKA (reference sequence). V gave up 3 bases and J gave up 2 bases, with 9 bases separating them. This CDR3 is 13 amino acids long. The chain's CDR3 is CSASQRYTDTQYF. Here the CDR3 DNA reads TGCAGTGCTAGCCAAAGGTACACAGATACGCAGTATTTT.

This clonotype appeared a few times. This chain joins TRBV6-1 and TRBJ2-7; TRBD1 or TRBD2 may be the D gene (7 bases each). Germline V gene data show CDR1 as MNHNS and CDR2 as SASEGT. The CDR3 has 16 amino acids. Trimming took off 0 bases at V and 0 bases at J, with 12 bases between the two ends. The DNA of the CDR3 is TGTGCCAGCAGTGAAGCGGGGGGGACAGCCTCCTACGAGCAGTACTTC. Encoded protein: CASSEAGGTASYEQYF.

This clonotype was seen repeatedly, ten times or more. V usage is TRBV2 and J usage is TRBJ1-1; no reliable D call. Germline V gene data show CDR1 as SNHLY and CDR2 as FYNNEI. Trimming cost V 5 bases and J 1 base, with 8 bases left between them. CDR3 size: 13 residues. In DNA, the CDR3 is TGTGCCAGCAGTAGGGAGGGGAACACTGAAGCTTTCTTT. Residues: CASSREGNTEAFF.

The CDR3 is CSARELRQTDTQYF. The CDR3 bases are TGCAGTGCTAGAGAATTGCGGCAAACAGATACGCAGTATTTT. V usage is TRBV20-1 and J usage is TRBJ2-3; D is undetermined. CDR3 length: 14 amino acids. Germline CDR1 and CDR2: DFQATT and SNEGSKA (reference sequence). V shed 0 bases and J shed 3 bases, with 10 bases lying between them.

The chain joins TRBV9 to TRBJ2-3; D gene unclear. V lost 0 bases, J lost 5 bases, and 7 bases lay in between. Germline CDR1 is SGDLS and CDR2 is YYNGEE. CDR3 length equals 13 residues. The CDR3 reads CASSVVLLDTQYF. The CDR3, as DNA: TGTGCCAGCAGCGTAGTTCTATTAGATACGCAGTATTTT.

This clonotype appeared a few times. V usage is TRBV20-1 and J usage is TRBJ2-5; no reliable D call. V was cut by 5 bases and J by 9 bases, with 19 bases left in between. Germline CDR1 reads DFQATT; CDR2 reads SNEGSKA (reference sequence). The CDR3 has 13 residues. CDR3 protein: CSAFTAVQGPQYF. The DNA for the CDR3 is TGCAGTGCTTTTACAGCCGTCCAAGGGCCCCAGTACTTC.

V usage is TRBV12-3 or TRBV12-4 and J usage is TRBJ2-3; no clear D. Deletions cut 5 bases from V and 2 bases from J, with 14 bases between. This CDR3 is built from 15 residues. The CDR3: CASSPHVAATDTQYF. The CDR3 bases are TGTGCCAGCAGTCCCCATGTTGCGGCCACAGATACGCAGTATTTT.

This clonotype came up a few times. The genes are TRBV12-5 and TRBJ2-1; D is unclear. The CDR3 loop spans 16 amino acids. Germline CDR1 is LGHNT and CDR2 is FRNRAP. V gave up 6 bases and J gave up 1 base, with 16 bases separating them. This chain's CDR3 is CASGAGRPYSYNEQFF. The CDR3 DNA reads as TGTGCTAGTGGAGCCGGGCGCCCCTATTCCTACAATGAGCAGTTCTTC. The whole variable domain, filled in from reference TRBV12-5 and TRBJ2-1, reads DARVTQTPRHKVTEMGQEVTMRCQPILGHNTVFWYRQTMMQGLELLAYFRNRAPLDDSGMPKDRFSAEMPDATLATLKIQPSEPRDSAVYFCASGAGRPYSYNEQFFGPGTRLTVL.

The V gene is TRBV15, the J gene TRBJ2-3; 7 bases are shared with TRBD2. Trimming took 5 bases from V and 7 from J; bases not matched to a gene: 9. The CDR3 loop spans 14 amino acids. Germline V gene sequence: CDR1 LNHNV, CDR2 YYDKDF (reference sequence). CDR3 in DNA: TGTGCCACCAGCGCGGGGAGGGGCAAAAATACGCAGTATTTT. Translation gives CATSAGRGKNTQYF.

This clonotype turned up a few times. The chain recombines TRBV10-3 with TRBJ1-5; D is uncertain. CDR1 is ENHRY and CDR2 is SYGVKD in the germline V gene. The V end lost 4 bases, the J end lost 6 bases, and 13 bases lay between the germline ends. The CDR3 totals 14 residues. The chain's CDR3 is CAISVYGTSQPQHF. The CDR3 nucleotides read TGTGCCATCAGTGTTTATGGTACTAGTCAGCCCCAGCATTTT.